This note documents a single T cell receptor (beta chain) sequence. This entry belongs to a study of metastatic and nonmetastatic thyroid tumors. Study-wide context: Across blood and tumor or nodule tissue, repertoires from malignant and benign thyroid patients were compared with one another.

Each patient came to thyroid surgery without any prior treatment (of any kind). The CDR3 is 16 residues long. CDR1 and CDR2 (germline): PRHDT, FYEKMQ (reference sequence). V was clipped by 3 bases and J by 10 bases, with 19 bases between them. In the authors' methods: Using the CDR3 differences seen across clinicopathological groups, the authors built a distant-metastasis classifier for papillary thyroid cancer, which was meant to discriminate distant-metastatic patients. Using MiXCR, TCRdb re-called clones from the PCR reads. V and J calls and clone size were set by TCRdb, not the authors. The table includes about 70,000 clones, about 17% detected once.

This TCR came from a female donor with papillary thyroid cancer or a benign thyroid nodule (not recorded which). Some clones in this sample may be carry-over from other donors' samples. The rearrangement uses TRBV13 and TRBJ1-6, with a tentative D call TRBD1 (5 bases). The material sequenced was blood. CDR3 in DNA: TGTGCCAGCAGCTTGGGGCGCGGCAGGGTGTACTCACCCCTCCACTTT. Amino acid sequence: CASSLGRGRVYSPLHF.